This TCR beta chain was sequenced in a study of response to subunit inactivated influenza vaccine. TCRdb re-called the RT-PCR reads through MiXCR, storing one row per CDR3 protein. The data contain a few hundred thousand distinct CDR3 sequences, 11% to 15% of them singletons. For this clonotype: Its target is unknown.

Overall study results and limits: Authors proposed each seasonal influenza vaccination draws in few new T cells.

The CDR3 contains 14 residues. Germline V gene sequence: CDR1 SGHRS, CDR2 YFSETQ. V was cut by 0 bases and J by 5 bases, with 11 bases left in between. The chain combines TRBV5-1 with TRBJ2-5, with a possible D match to TRBD1 (6 bases). The origin of this receptor is a man between 45 and 60 years old who received an inactivated influenza vaccine. Sequencing was performed on PBMCs from blood, taken roughly 13 days after vaccination. This CDR3 is CASSLGQGMETQYF. The CDR3 DNA reads as TGCGCCAGCAGCTTGGGTCAGGGGATGGAGACCCAGTACTTC.